These 7 T cell receptor beta chains were sequenced from one sample in a study of blood T cell repertoires in COVID-19. Data came from immunoSEQ multiplex PCR; TCRdb stores just in-frame clones and leaves some out. The table has about 80,000 clones, 80% seen once; the top ten hold around 12%. The sample consisted of peripheral blood. These receptors all come from a middle-aged woman with active or convalescent COVID-19.

The V call is TRBV11-2, the J call TRBJ2-3, with 8 bases fitting TRBD2. CDR1 SGHAT and CDR2 FQNNGV come from the germline V gene. V was clipped by 5 bases and J by 2 bases; unmatched bases: 9. This CDR3 is 16 amino acids long. Here the CDR3 reads CASSPLGGGNTDTQYF. CDR3 in DNA: TGTGCCAGCAGCCCCCTTGGCGGGGGGAACACAGATACGCAGTATTTT. Based on the CDR3 plus reference TRBV11-2 and TRBJ2-3, the full variable domain is EAGVAQSPRYKIIEKRQSVAFWCNPISGHATLYWYQQILGQGPKLLIQFQNNGVVDDSQLPKDRFSAERLKGVDSTLKIQPAKLEDSAVYLCASSPLGGGNTDTQYFGPGTRLTVL.

The J gene is TRBJ1-1, the V gene TRBV9; 9 bases match TRBD1. The CDR3 consists of 15 residues. The V and J ends lost 0 bases and 3 bases, in that order; junction bases with no gene match: 3. Germline loops: CDR1 SGDLS, CDR2 YYNGEE. In DNA form, the CDR3 reads TGTGCCAGCAGCGTAGGGGACAGGGAGGACACTGAAGCTTTCTTT. This translates into CASSVGDREDTEAFF.

V and J are TRBV15 and TRBJ2-1; maybe TRBD2 (7 bases). The CDR3 consists of 15 residues. From germline, CDR1 is LNHNV and CDR2 YYDKDF (reference sequence). Trimming removed 2 bases at V and 8 bases at J, with 16 bases between. The CDR3 nucleotides read TGTGCCACCAGCAGATTTGGGGAGGGGGGGGATGAGCAGTTCTTC. It yields the protein CATSRFGEGGDEQFF.

This rearrangement joins TRBV7-9 to TRBJ2-2; the D is unclear. The CDR3 consists of 17 residues. CDR1 and CDR2 (germline): SEHNR, FQNEAQ (reference sequence). Trimming took 5 bases from V and 1 from J, leaving 17 bases between them. Here the CDR3 DNA reads TGTGCCAGCAGCGTCGACTGGATCGAAGAGAACACCGGGGAGCTGTTTTTT. This translates into CASSVDWIEENTGELFF.

CDR3 region: CASSLVAGPAYNEQFF. The CDR3 DNA reads TGCGCCAGCAGCTTGGTGGCGGGGCCCGCATACAATGAGCAGTTCTTC. This chain uses TRBV5-1 with TRBJ2-1; D might be TRBD2 (6 bases). The germline V gene encodes CDR1 SGHRS and CDR2 YFSETQ. The CDR3 is made up of 16 amino acids. Trimming cost V 0 bases and J 4 bases, with 14 bases left between them.

With regard to this clone: Within the sample, other DNA sequences also encode this same CDR3. The chain joins TRBV19 to TRBJ2-3; D uncertain. V shed 6 bases and J shed 2 bases, with 6 bases lying between them. The CDR3 runs 12 residues. Germline-derived CDR1 and CDR2 are LNHDA and SQIVND (reference sequence). CDR3 loop: CASRGVTDTQYF. The CDR3 DNA reads TGTGCCAGTAGAGGAGTCACAGATACGCAGTATTTT. Drawing the rest from reference TRBV19 and TRBJ2-3, the complete variable domain is DGGITQSPKYLFRKEGQNVTLSCEQNLNHDAMYWYRQDPGQGLRLIYYSQIVNDFQKGDIAEGYSVSREKKESFPLTVTSAQKNPTAFYLCASRGVTDTQYFGPGTRLTVL.

V is TRBV7-9 and J is TRBJ2-7; 7 nucleotides match TRBD1. With 5 bases clipped from V and 5 bases from J, the junction kept 12 bases outside the gene matches. The CDR3 has 15 residues. Germline CDR1 reads SEHNR; CDR2 reads FQNEAQ (reference sequence). CDR3 nucleotide sequence: TGTGCCAGCAGCACTCGACAGGGTCTCCCCGACGAGCAGTACTTC. Protein product: CASSTRQGLPDEQYF.